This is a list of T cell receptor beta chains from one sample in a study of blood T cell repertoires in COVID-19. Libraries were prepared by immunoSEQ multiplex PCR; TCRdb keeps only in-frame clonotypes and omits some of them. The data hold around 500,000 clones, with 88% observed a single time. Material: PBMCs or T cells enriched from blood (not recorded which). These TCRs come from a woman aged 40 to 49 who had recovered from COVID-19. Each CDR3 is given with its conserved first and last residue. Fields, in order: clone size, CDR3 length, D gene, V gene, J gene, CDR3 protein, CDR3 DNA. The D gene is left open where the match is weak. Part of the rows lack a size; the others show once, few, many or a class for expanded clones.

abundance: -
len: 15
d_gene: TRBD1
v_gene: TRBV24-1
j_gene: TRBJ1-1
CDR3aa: CATSDTGVQNTEAFF
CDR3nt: TGTGCCACCAGTGACACAGGGGTACAGAACACTGAAGCTTTCTTT

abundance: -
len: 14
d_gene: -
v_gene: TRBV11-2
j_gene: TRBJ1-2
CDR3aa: CASSRTDITYGYTF
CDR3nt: TGTGCCAGCAGCCGGACAGACATAACCTATGGCTACACCTTC

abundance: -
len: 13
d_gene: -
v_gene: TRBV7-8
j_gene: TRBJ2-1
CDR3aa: CASSLARRKEQFF
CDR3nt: TGTGCCAGCAGCTTAGCGAGGCGGAAGGAGCAGTTCTTC

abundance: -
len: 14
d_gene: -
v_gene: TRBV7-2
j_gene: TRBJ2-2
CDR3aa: CASGKGGPTGELFF
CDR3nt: TGTGCCAGCGGAAAGGGGGGGCCAACCGGGGAGCTGTTTTTT

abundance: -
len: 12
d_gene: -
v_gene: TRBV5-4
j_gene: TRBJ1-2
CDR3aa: CASSLISYGYTF
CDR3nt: TGTGCCAGCAGCTTAATCAGCTATGGCTACACCTTC

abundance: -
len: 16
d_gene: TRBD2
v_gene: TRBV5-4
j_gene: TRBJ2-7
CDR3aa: CASSRGVGQSSYEQYF
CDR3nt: TGTGCCAGCAGCCGGGGGGTAGGGCAAAGCTCCTACGAGCAGTACTTC

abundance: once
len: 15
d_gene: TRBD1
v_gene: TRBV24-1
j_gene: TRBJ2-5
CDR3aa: CATSDARDSQETQYF
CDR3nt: TGTGCCACCAGTGACGCCCGGGACAGCCAAGAGACCCAGTACTTC

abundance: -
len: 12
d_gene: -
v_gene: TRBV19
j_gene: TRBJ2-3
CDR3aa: CASISGTDTQYF
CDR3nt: TGTGCCAGTATTTCCGGGACAGATACGCAGTATTTT

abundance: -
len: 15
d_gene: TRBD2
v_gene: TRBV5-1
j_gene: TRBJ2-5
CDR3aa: CASSFVGTSQETQYF
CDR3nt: TGCGCCAGCAGCTTCGTCGGGACTAGTCAAGAGACCCAGTACTTC

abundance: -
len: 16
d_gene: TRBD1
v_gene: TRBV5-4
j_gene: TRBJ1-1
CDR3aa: CASSGRDRGLNTEAFF
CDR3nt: TGTGCCAGCAGCGGCCGGGACAGGGGGCTCAACACTGAAGCTTTCTTT

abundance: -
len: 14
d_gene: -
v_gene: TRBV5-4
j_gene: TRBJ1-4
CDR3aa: CASSLAGVNEKLFF
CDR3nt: TGTGCCAGCAGCTTGGCGGGGGTTAATGAAAAACTGTTTTTT

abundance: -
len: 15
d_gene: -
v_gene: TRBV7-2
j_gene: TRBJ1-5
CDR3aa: CASSISQVLSQPQHF
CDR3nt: TGTGCCAGCAGCATCTCACAGGTCCTGAGTCAGCCCCAGCATTTT

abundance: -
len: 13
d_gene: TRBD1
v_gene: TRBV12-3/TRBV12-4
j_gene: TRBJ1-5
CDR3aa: CASSSYRGGAQHF
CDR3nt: TGTGCCAGCAGTTCGTACAGGGGCGGGGCCCAGCATTTT

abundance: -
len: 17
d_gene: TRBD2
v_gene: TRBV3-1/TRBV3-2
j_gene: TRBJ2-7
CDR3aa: CASSQGLAGTGTYEQYF
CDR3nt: TGTGCCAGCAGCCAAGGACTAGCGGGAACAGGAACCTACGAGCAGTACTTC

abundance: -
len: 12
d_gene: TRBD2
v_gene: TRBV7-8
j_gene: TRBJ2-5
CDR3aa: CASSTSGRAWDF
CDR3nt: TGTGCCAGCAGCACGAGCGGGAGGGCTTGGGACTTC

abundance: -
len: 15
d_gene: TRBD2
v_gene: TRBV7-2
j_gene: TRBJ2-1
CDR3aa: CASSLIAGGSNEQFF
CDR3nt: TGTGCCAGCAGCTTAATAGCGGGAGGGTCGAATGAGCAGTTCTTC

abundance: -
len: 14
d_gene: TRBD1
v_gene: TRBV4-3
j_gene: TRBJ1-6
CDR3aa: CASSPDRDNSPLHF
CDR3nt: TGCGCCAGCAGCCCCGACAGGGATAATTCACCCCTCCACTTT

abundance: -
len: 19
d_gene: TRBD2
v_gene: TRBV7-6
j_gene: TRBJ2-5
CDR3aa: CASSLDLVAGGGGQETQYF
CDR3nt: TGTGCCAGCAGCTTAGATCTGGTAGCGGGAGGTGGGGGCCAAGAGACCCAGTACTTC

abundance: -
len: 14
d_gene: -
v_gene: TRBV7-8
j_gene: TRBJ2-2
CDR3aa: CASSSSRIPGELFF
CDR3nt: TGTGCCAGCAGCTCCTCCCGTATCCCCGGGGAGCTGTTTTTT

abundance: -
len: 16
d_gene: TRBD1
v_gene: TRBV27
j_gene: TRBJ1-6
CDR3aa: CASRDRTGGTNSPLHF
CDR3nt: TGTGCCAGCAGAGACCGGACAGGGGGCACCAATTCACCCCTCCACTTT

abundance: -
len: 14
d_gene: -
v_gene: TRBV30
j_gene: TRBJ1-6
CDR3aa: CAWSTDSLNSPLHF
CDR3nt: TGTGCCTGGAGTACCGACAGTTTGAATTCACCCCTCCACTTT

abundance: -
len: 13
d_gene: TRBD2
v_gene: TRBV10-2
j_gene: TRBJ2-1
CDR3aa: CATTTSVYNEQFF
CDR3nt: TGCGCCACCACGACTAGCGTGTACAATGAGCAGTTCTTC

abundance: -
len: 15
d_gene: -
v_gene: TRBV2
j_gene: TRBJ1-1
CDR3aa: CASTPPGGKNTEAFF
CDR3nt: TGTGCCAGCACTCCTCCGGGAGGTAAGAACACTGAAGCTTTCTTT

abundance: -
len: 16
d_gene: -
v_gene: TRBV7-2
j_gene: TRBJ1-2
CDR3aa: CASSFLGGADLYGYTF
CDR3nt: TGTGCCAGCAGCTTCTTAGGGGGGGCCGATCTCTATGGCTACACCTTC

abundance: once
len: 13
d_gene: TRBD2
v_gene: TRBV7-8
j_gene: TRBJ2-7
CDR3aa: CASSPLRGNEQYF
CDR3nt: TGTGCCAGCAGCCCCCTGCGGGGGAACGAGCAGTACTTC

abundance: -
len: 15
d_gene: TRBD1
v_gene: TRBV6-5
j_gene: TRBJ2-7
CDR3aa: CASSTLAQGAYEQYF
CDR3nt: TGTGCCAGCAGTACTTTGGCACAGGGGGCCTACGAGCAGTACTTC

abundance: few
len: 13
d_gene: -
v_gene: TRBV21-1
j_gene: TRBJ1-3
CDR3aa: CASSRQGAGSIYF
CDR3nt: TGTGCCAGCAGCAGACAGGGGGCTGGCTCCATATATTTT

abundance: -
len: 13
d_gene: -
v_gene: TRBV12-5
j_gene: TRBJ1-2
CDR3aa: CASAPDSPYGYTF
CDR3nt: TGTGCTAGTGCCCCGGACAGCCCCTATGGCTACACCTTC

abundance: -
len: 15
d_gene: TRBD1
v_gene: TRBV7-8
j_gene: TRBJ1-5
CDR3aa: CASSLGTAGNQPQHF
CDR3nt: TGTGCCAGCAGCTTGGGGACAGCGGGCAATCAGCCCCAGCATTTT

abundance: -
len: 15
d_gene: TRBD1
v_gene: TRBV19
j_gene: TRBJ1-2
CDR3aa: CASRRYQGAGYGYTF
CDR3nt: TGTGCCAGTAGACGATATCAGGGGGCAGGCTATGGCTACACCTTC

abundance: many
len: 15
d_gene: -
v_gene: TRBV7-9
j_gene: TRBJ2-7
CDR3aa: CASSLDRVFPYEQYF
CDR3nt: TGTGCCAGCAGCTTAGACAGGGTATTCCCCTACGAGCAGTACTTC

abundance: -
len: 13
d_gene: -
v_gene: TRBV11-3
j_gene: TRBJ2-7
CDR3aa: CASSSGGGGEQYF
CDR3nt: TGTGCCAGCAGCTCTGGGGGGGGCGGCGAGCAGTACTTC

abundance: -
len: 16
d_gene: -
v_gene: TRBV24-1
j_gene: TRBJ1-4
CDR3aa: CATSDYRQGGNEKLFF
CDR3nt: TGTGCCACCAGTGACTACCGCCAGGGAGGTAATGAAAAACTGTTTTTT

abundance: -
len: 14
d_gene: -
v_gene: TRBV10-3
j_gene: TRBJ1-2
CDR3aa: CAISDREPHYGYTF
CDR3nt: TGTGCCATCAGTGACAGGGAACCCCACTATGGCTACACCTTC

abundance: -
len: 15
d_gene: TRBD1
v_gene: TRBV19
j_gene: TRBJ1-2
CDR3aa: CASSFPDRGNYGYTF
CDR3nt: TGTGCCAGTAGTTTCCCGGACAGGGGTAACTATGGCTACACCTTC

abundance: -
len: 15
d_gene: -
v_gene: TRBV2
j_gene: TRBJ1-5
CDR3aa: CASSTEGRSNQPQHF
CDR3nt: TGTGCCAGCAGCACGGAGGGACGTAGCAATCAGCCCCAGCATTTT

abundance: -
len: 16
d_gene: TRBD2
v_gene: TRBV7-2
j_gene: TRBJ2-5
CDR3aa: CASSFLPAGGQETQYF
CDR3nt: TGTGCCAGCAGCTTTTTGCCAGCGGGGGGCCAAGAGACCCAGTACTTC

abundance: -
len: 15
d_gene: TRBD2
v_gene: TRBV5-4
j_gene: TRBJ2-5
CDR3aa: CASRGGGLRQETQYF
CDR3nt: TGTGCCAGCAGAGGCGGGGGACTAAGACAAGAGACCCAGTACTTC

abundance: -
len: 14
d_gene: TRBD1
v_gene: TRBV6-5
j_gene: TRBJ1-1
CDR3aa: CASSFDRVRTEAFF
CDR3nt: TGTGCCAGCAGTTTTGACAGGGTAAGAACTGAAGCTTTCTTT

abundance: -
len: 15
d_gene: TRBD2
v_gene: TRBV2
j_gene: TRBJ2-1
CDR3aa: CASSRRLARYNEQFF
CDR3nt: TGTGCCAGCAGTCGTCGACTAGCGAGATACAATGAGCAGTTCTTC

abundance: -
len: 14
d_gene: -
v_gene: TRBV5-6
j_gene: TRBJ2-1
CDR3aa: CASRSKQGVGEQFF
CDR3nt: TGTGCCAGCAGGTCTAAACAGGGAGTAGGTGAGCAGTTCTTC

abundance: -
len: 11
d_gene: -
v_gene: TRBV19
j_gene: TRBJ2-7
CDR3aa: CASSHHSEQYF
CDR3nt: TGTGCCAGTAGCCATCATTCCGAGCAGTACTTC

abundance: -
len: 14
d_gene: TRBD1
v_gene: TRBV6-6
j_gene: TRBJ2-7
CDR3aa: CASSLTGGAYEQYF
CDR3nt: TGTGCCAGCAGTCTGACAGGGGGTGCATACGAGCAGTACTTC

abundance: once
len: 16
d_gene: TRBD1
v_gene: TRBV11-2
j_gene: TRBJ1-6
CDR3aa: CASSFSVDRVNSPLHF
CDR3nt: TGTGCCAGCAGCTTCTCGGTGGACAGGGTTAATTCACCCCTCCACTTT

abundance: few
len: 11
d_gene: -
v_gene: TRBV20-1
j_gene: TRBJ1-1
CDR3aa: CSARTIPEAFF
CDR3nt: TGCAGTGCTAGGACTATACCTGAAGCTTTCTTT

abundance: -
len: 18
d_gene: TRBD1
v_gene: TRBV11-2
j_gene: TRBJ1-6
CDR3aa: CASSSLRQGASYNSPLHF
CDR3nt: TGTGCCAGCAGCTCGCTCCGACAGGGGGCCTCCTATAATTCACCCCTCCACTTT

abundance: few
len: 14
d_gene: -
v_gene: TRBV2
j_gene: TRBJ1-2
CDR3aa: CASGGQTDPRGYTF
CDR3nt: TGTGCCAGCGGAGGACAGACCGATCCTAGGGGCTACACCTTC

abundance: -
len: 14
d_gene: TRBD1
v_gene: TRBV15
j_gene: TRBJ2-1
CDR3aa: CATNTGTAGDEQFF
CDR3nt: TGTGCCACTAACACAGGGACAGCAGGTGATGAGCAGTTCTTC

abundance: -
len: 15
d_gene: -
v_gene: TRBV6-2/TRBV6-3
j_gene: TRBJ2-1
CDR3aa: CASSQTGDPYNEQFF
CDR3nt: TGTGCCAGCAGCCAGACGGGAGACCCCTACAATGAGCAGTTCTTC